The T cell receptor beta chain described here comes from a study of control samples from healthy donors and cancer patients. TCRdb keeps only in-frame clones here, not all; method: immunoSEQ multiplex PCR. The sample has 100,000 to 150,000 clones; around 92% are singletons. V dropped 2 bases and J dropped 6 bases, with 17 bases sitting between them. Germline V gene data show CDR1 as KGHSH and CDR2 as LQKENI. The CDR3 extends over 16 amino acids. The source is a woman in her forties or fifties in good health. V gene TRBV18 combines with J gene TRBJ2-1; no firm D call. The specimen sequenced was blood. The DNA of the CDR3 is TGTGCCAGCTCACCAAACAGTCAAGATTTGGGCAATGAGCAGTTCTTC. Encoded protein: CASSPNSQDLGNEQFF.